The TCR beta chain under discussion was sequenced for a study of graft-versus-host responses after intestinal transplantation. Whole-study context: Isolated intestinal, liver-intestinal, or multivisceral transplants were what recipients had. Points from the study as a whole: Allograft graft-versus-host to host-versus-graft clonal ratios ran high in patients with graft-donor T cell macrochimerism.

There are 16 residues in the CDR3. The trim removed 0 bases at V and 3 bases at J, leaving 5 bases unmatched. Germline CDR1 MNHNS, CDR2 SASEGT. Libraries were prepared by immunoSEQ multiplex PCR; TCRdb keeps only in-frame clonotypes and omits some of them. The sample records fewer than 130,000 clones, 93% being singletons. To note about this clone: Its antigen is unknown.

The source is a human donor who received an intestinal transplant. The gene calls are TRBV6-1 and TRBJ2-1, with 7 bases fitting TRBD2. The input for sequencing was unstimulated CD8+ T cells sorted from spleen or lymph node cells, taken before intestinal transplant. CDR3 in amino acids: CASSEARLAVYNEQFF. The CDR3 DNA reads TGTGCCAGCAGTGAAGCGAGGCTAGCGGTCTACAATGAGCAGTTCTTC.